One and the same sample provided the 5 T cell receptor beta chains below, sequenced in a study of CD8 T cells in Susac syndrome. RNA totalling about 0.45 to 1 ug underwent reverse transcription with random hexamers. TCRdb called the immunoSEQ multiplex PCR reads again in MiXCR, with one record for every CDR3 protein. The sample lists some 96,000 distinct CDR3 sequences; around 94% were seen once. Sequencing input: CD4+ T cells from PBMCs. The receptors originated from a human donor with Susac syndrome.

The rearrangement links TRBV20-1 to TRBJ2-5; TRBD2 might be the D (6 bases). CDR3 length: 16 residues. Germline loops: CDR1 DFQATT, CDR2 SNEGSKA (reference sequence). V was trimmed by 2 bases and J by 4 bases, leaving 20 bases between them. This chain's CDR3 is CSARSFGSGLRETQYF. CDR3 nucleotide sequence: TGCAGTGCTAGATCGTTCGGGAGCGGGTTACGAGAGACCCAGTACTTC.

This rearrangement joins TRBV5-1 to TRBJ2-7; 9 nucleotides agree with TRBD1. Germline assignment: CDR1 SGHRS and CDR2 YFSETQ. Trimming at V came to 4 bases and at J to 3 bases, leaving 11 bases not matched to a gene. CDR3 size: 16 residues. The CDR3 is CASSLQGTGNGYEQYF. In DNA, the CDR3 is TGCGCCAGCAGCCTGCAGGGGACAGGGAACGGCTACGAGCAGTACTTC.

CDR3 loop: CSVEGRSGANVLTF. CDR3 sequence (DNA): TGCAGCGTTGAAGGCCGCTCTGGGGCCAACGTCCTGACTTTC. The chain has TRBV29-1 and TRBJ2-6; D is undetermined. Looked up from germline, CDR1 is SQVTM and CDR2 is ANQGSEA. CDR3 length equals 14 residues. V dropped 1 base and J dropped 0 bases, with 4 bases sitting between them.

This sequence joins TRBV5-1 and TRBJ2-3; 7 bases are shared with TRBD1. Germline loops: CDR1 SGHRS, CDR2 YFSETQ. The CDR3 is made up of 13 amino acids. Trimming cost V 4 bases and J 6 bases; bases outside gene matches: 5. The CDR3 DNA reads TGCGCCAGCAGCGAACCACAGGGGGATACGCAGTATTTT. Protein sequence: CASSEPQGDTQYF.

V gene TRBV7-9 combines with J gene TRBJ2-7; a weak D match, TRBD2 (6 bases). The CDR3 length is 13 residues. V was cut by 1 base and J by 12 bases, with 16 bases left in between. Germline assignment: CDR1 SEHNR and CDR2 FQNEAQ (reference sequence). The CDR3 here is CASSLGRASEAYF. The CDR3 DNA reads as TGTGCCAGCAGCTTAGGGAGGGCTTCCGAAGCGTACTTC.